The sequence of this T cell receptor beta chain was determined in a study of blood T cell repertoires in COVID-19. Study-wide background: There were acute and convalescent COVID-19 samples, and they came from the United States, Italy and Spain. PBMCs, B-cell-depleted T cells, or T cells were the source of the cDNA or gDNA that made up the material.

This clone showed up just a few times. CDR3 length: 14 residues. The V gene's germline CDR1 is SNHLY and CDR2 FYNNEI. Trimming removed 5 bases from V and 6 bases from J; junction bases left unmatched: 3. Authors' data handling: Estimated nucleated cell counts came from reference gene primer amplification. Assay used: immunoSEQ multiplex PCR; TCRdb lists only in-frame clones, some missing. Clone size and the V and J calls come from that table; the DNA yielded D and trimming. The repertoire has tens of thousands of clones, 75% to 85% of them found once; the top ten carry roughly an eighth. The rearrangement joins TRBV2 to TRBJ1-4; TRBD1 agrees at 10 bases. This clonotype was sampled from a human donor with acute or convalescent COVID-19. The donor label of this sample is uncertain. The sample comprised peripheral blood. The CDR3 sequence is CASSKTGGDEKLFF. As DNA, the CDR3 is TGTGCCAGCAGTAAGACAGGGGGCGATGAAAAACTGTTTTTT.